A selection of T cell receptor beta chains follows, all from one sample in a study of T cells in narcolepsy. Here immunoSEQ multiplex PCR was the method, and the copy in TCRdb shows in-frame clones only, minus some. Found here are thousands of clones, approximately 59% of them singletons; the top ten hold about 56%. Sequencing used CD45RA- memory CD8+ T cells from PBMCs. All receptors derive from a human donor with narcolepsy. CDR3s include the opening cysteine and the closing phenylalanine or tryptophan. D genes are given only for firm matches. The size entry is marked missing in some rows and otherwise reads once, few, many or a size class.

v_call,clone_size,j_call,d_call,cdr3_nt,cdr3_aa
TRBV29-1,NA,TRBJ2-1,TRBD2,TGCAGCGTTGAAGGGTCTGGGACTAGCGGGGTTTACAATGAGCAGTTCTTC,CSVEGSGTSGVYNEQFF
TRBV9,NA,TRBJ1-4,NA,TGTGCCAGCAGCGCACAGGGAAAAACTAATGAAAAACTGTTTTTT,CASSAQGKTNEKLFF
TRBV7-9,NA,TRBJ2-1,NA,TGTGCCAGCAGCTTATCACTTGGACTCAATGAGCAGTTCTTC,CASSLSLGLNEQFF
TRBV19,NA,TRBJ2-7,NA,TGTGCCAGTAGTTTTGGGCAGGCCCACTACGAGCAGTACTTC,CASSFGQAHYEQYF
TRBV4-2,NA,TRBJ1-6,TRBD1,TGTGCCAGCAGCCAAGATCGGGGGACAGGGAGTTCACCCCTCCACTTT,CASSQDRGTGSSPLHF
TRBV7-2,few,TRBJ1-1,NA,TGTGCCAGCAGCTTAGCGGGGGCGAACACTGAAGCTTTCTTT,CASSLAGANTEAFF
TRBV7-6,NA,TRBJ2-1,NA,TGTGCCAGCAGCCCCGCGGGGAAGGGCGAGCAGTTCTTC,CASSPAGKGEQFF
TRBV30,NA,TRBJ2-7,NA,TGTGCCTGGAGTGGTAGGGGGTTTTCCTACGAGCAGTACTTC,CAWSGRGFSYEQYF
TRBV5-1,NA,TRBJ1-6,NA,TGCGCCAGCAGCTTGGGTTATAATTCACCCCTCCACTTT,CASSLGYNSPLHF
TRBV7-3,medium-sized,TRBJ1-3,NA,TGTGCCAGCAGCCTAGGACCATACTCTGGAAACACCATATATTTT,CASSLGPYSGNTIYF
TRBV4-3,NA,TRBJ1-6,NA,TGCGCCAGCAGCCAAGAGCCAGGGTCCCTCCACTTT,CASSQEPGSLHF
TRBV7-9,few,TRBJ2-5,TRBD2,TGTGCCAGCAGCTTACTACCCTCTCTCAGCGGGGGTCAAGAGACCCAGTACTTC,CASSLLPSLSGGQETQYF
TRBV29-1,NA,TRBJ2-7,TRBD2,TGCAGCGTTGATGGCGGGAGCTCCTACGAGCAGTACTTC,CSVDGGSSYEQYF
TRBV5-1,NA,TRBJ2-7,NA,TGCGCCAGCAAGGCAGGGTTCGAGCAGTACTTC,CASKAGFEQYF
TRBV4-1,NA,TRBJ1-6,NA,TGCGCCAGCAGCCCAGATCGGGAGCACGATAATTCACCCCTCCACTTT,CASSPDREHDNSPLHF
TRBV27,NA,TRBJ2-1,NA,TGTGCCAGCAGTCCTTACTACAATGAGCAGTTCTTC,CASSPYYNEQFF
TRBV5-6,NA,TRBJ1-2,NA,TGTGCCAGCAGTTTAGGGTCTCAGGTGGCTAACTATGGCTACACCTTC,CASSLGSQVANYGYTF
TRBV4-1,once,TRBJ1-3,NA,TGCGCCAGCAGCCAAGATGATCGGACAGCCAGAAACACCATATATTTT,CASSQDDRTARNTIYF
TRBV27,NA,TRBJ1-2,NA,TGTGCCAGCAGTCCTACCCGGGGAGTTTCGGGCTACACCTTC,CASSPTRGVSGYTF
TRBV5-5,few,TRBJ1-1,NA,TGCGCCAGCAGCTCACAGGGCCCCTCGGACACTGAAGCTTTCTTT,CASSSQGPSDTEAFF
TRBV7-9,medium-sized,TRBJ1-2,NA,TGTGCCAGCAGCACCTTCAGGGAGATTCACTATGGCTACACCTTC,CASSTFREIHYGYTF
TRBV12-5,few,TRBJ1-1,NA,TGTGCTAGTGGTCTGGGGGGGGGCACTGAAGCTTTCTTT,CASGLGGGTEAFF
TRBV9,NA,TRBJ2-2,TRBD1,TGTGCCAGCAGCATTAAGGGACAGGGGGCTACCGGGGAGCTGTTTTTT,CASSIKGQGATGELFF
TRBV7-9,NA,TRBJ2-7,NA,TGTGCCAATCGAATGCCCGGGGCCCTCTACGAGCAGTACTTC,CANRMPGALYEQYF
TRBV27,NA,TRBJ1-5,NA,TGTGCCAGCAGTTTATCGACGGGGGAGGATCAGCCCCAGCATTTT,CASSLSTGEDQPQHF
TRBV4-2,NA,TRBJ2-5,NA,TGTGCCAGCAGCCAAGATCTTGAGAAAGAGACCCAGTACTTC,CASSQDLEKETQYF
TRBV2,NA,TRBJ2-5,NA,TGTGCCAGCAGTTACCCGGGGGTCCAAGAGACCCAGTACTTC,CASSYPGVQETQYF
TRBV19,once,TRBJ1-1,NA,TGTGCCAGTAGTCTGTCCAGGAACACTGAAGCTTTCTTT,CASSLSRNTEAFF
TRBV11-2,few,TRBJ1-1,NA,TGTGCCAGCAGCTTAGAGGGCCCGAACACTGAAGCTTTCTTT,CASSLEGPNTEAFF
TRBV6-8,NA,TRBJ2-7,TRBD2,TGTGCCAGCAGTTACCCCAGACTAGCGGGGGGGGAGCAGTACTTC,CASSYPRLAGGEQYF
TRBV6-5,NA,TRBJ1-5,NA,TGTGCCAGCAGTTACCCGAAGTCCCCTTCTGTGGTGCCCCAGCATTTT,CASSYPKSPSVVPQHF
TRBV10-1,medium-sized,TRBJ1-1,NA,TGCGCCAGCAGTCCTGGTTTGGGGACTGAAGCTTTCTTT,CASSPGLGTEAFF
TRBV7-8,few,TRBJ2-7,NA,TGTGCCAGCAGCCTCTACGGGACGGCCTACGAGCAGTACTTC,CASSLYGTAYEQYF
TRBV4-3,NA,TRBJ2-5,TRBD2,TGCGCCGGCAGCCAAGTAGCAGCGGGGGGAGGTGAGACCCAGTACTTC,CAGSQVAAGGGETQYF
TRBV2,NA,TRBJ2-1,NA,TGTGCCAGCAGTGAACCCCGGGGAAATTTGGGTTACAATGAGCAGTTCTTC,CASSEPRGNLGYNEQFF
TRBV5-1,NA,TRBJ2-4,TRBD1,TGCGCCAGCAGCTTGACAGGGGGGAACATTCAGTACTTC,CASSLTGGNIQYF
TRBV9,NA,TRBJ1-2,NA,TGTGCCAGCAGCGTAGCTGGGATTAACTATGGCTACACCTTC,CASSVAGINYGYTF
TRBV5-5,NA,TRBJ1-1,NA,TGTGCCAGCAGCCATTCGAAGGGGTGGGTTGACACTGAAGCTTTCTTT,CASSHSKGWVDTEAFF
TRBV4-3,few,TRBJ2-7,NA,TGCGCCAGCAGCCAAGATCTCGGGGCCTCGGGCTCCTACGAGCAGTACTTC,CASSQDLGASGSYEQYF
TRBV27,NA,TRBJ1-2,NA,TGTGCCAGCAGTTTAAGCAGAAACTATGGCTACACCTTC,CASSLSRNYGYTF
TRBV4-3,NA,TRBJ1-2,NA,TGCGCCAGCAGCCCCCTGCGGGGAAACTATGGCTACACCTTC,CASSPLRGNYGYTF
TRBV5-4,once,TRBJ2-7,NA,TGTGCCAGCAGCTTGGCGGGGCGGCACGAGCAGTACTTC,CASSLAGRHEQYF
TRBV7-8,once,TRBJ2-4,NA,TGTGCCAGCAGCGACGCAGGGTTGGACATTCAGTACTTC,CASSDAGLDIQYF
TRBV5-1,NA,TRBJ2-7,NA,TGCGCCAGCAAGGTGGGGGCTTCGCAGGTCTACGAGCAGTACTTC,CASKVGASQVYEQYF
TRBV7-9,NA,TRBJ1-4,NA,TGTGCCAGCAGCATTGTTGCAACTAATGAAAAACTGTTTTTT,CASSIVATNEKLFF
TRBV4-1,NA,TRBJ2-7,TRBD1,TGCGCCAGCAGCCATTCTCCGGGACAGGGGTACGAGCAGTACTTC,CASSHSPGQGYEQYF
TRBV9,NA,TRBJ1-1,NA,TGTGCCAGCAGCGGGGGGGGGACTGAAGCTTTCTTT,CASSGGGTEAFF
TRBV4-3,NA,TRBJ1-1,NA,TGCGCCAGCAGCCAAGATGAAGGGATTGGGACTGAAGCTTTCTTT,CASSQDEGIGTEAFF
TRBV2,medium-sized,TRBJ2-7,NA,TGTGCCAGCAGAGACGGATCGTTTACCTACGAGCAGTACTTC,CASRDGSFTYEQYF
TRBV7-9,NA,TRBJ2-1,TRBD2,TGTGCCAGCAGACAAACTAGCGGTGGTTGGGATGAGCAGTTCTTC,CASRQTSGGWDEQFF
TRBV4-1,NA,TRBJ2-1,TRBD1,TGCGCCAGCAGCCAAGAAGGGGGCCCCACTAATGAGCAGTTCTTC,CASSQEGGPTNEQFF
TRBV6-8,NA,TRBJ1-4,NA,TGTGCCAGCAGCACGGGGCAGATTAATGAAAAACTGTTTTTT,CASSTGQINEKLFF
TRBV14,NA,TRBJ2-3,NA,TGTGCCAGCAGCCTAAGCACAGATACGCAGTATTTT,CASSLSTDTQYF
TRBV19,large,TRBJ1-1,NA,TGTGCCAGTAGTATAGCTCGCCAGGGAGATGGCCCAGCTTTCTTT,CASSIARQGDGPAFF
TRBV4-1,NA,TRBJ2-7,NA,TGCGCCAGCAGCCAAGAAACCGGGGCCAGAACCTACGAGCAGTACTTC,CASSQETGARTYEQYF
TRBV9,NA,TRBJ1-2,NA,TGTGCCAGCAGCGCTTATAGCACCTATGGCTACACCTTC,CASSAYSTYGYTF
TRBV9,NA,TRBJ2-2,NA,TGTGCCAGCAGCCCCCACTACCTCACCGGGGAGCTGTTTTTT,CASSPHYLTGELFF